These 22 T cell receptor beta chains were sequenced from one sample in a study of shared clonotypes between healthy human individuals. Clones were read by immunoSEQ multiplex PCR, and TCRdb kept only the in-frame ones, dropping some. The data show about 2 million clones, about 94% seen once. Positive CCR7 selection of CD45RO-negative cells yielded the naive CD8 cells, and terminally differentiated effector memory CD45RA+ cells were excluded. The sequenced sample consisted of naive CD8+ T cells sorted from blood. The origin of the receptors is a man between 18 and 29 years old in good health.

CDR3 loop: CASGQTYEGVWGQPQHF. In DNA, the CDR3 is TGTGCTAGTGGCCAAACATACGAGGGGGTTTGGGGTCAGCCCCAGCATTTT. The chain combines TRBV12-5 with TRBJ1-5; a possible D gene is TRBD1 (6 bases). Trimming shortened V by 6 bases and J by 6 bases, and 24 bases separated the two germline ends. Germline V gene lookup returns CDR1 LGHNT and CDR2 FRNRAP. The CDR3 has 17 amino acids.

This chain connects TRBV9 to TRBJ2-2, with TRBD1 as a possible D gene (6 bases). V was clipped by 4 bases and J by 6 bases, with 13 bases between them. CDR1 and CDR2 (germline): SGDLS, YYNGEE. This CDR3 is 14 amino acids long. The CDR3 is CASSTSGVPGELFF. The CDR3 coding sequence is TGTGCCAGCAGCACATCAGGGGTGCCCGGGGAGCTGTTTTTT.

The chain links TRBV27 to TRBJ1-5; 7 bases map to TRBD1. CDR1 MNHEY and CDR2 SMNVEV come from the germline V gene (reference sequence). The CDR3 loop spans 15 amino acids. V dropped 3 bases and J dropped 6; count of bases not matched to a gene: 8. CDR3 nucleotide sequence: TGTGCCAGCAGTTTGTTTCAGGGGGGCGCTCAGCCCCAGCATTTT. Residues: CASSLFQGGAQPQHF.

The chain couples TRBV5-6 to TRBJ1-4, with unresolved D. This CDR3 is built from 14 residues. Germline-derived CDR1 and CDR2 are SGHDT and YYEEEE. The germline V and J ends were trimmed by 0 bases and 6 bases, with 9 bases remaining between them. The CDR3 sequence: CASSLEGFDEKLFF. In DNA form, the CDR3 reads TGTGCCAGCAGCTTGGAAGGGTTTGATGAAAAACTGTTTTTT.

This chain links TRBV6-5 with TRBJ2-7; D uncertain. Per germline, CDR1 MNHEY and CDR2 SVGAGI. Between the trimmed V and J ends, which lost 5 bases and 0 bases, there was a span of 8 bases. The CDR3 covers 13 residues. The CDR3 DNA is TGTGCCAGCAGTCCCGAGAGCTCCTACGAGCAGTACTTC. This codes for CASSPESSYEQYF.

The J gene is TRBJ2-7, the V gene TRBV5-1; D may match TRBD1 or TRBD2 (5 bases each). V was pared by 4 bases and J by 7 bases, with 12 bases between. CDR3 length equals 12 residues. CDR1 and CDR2 (germline): SGHRS, YFSETQ. The CDR3 sequence: CASSIGTREQYF. The CDR3 DNA is TGCGCCAGCAGCATAGGGACGAGGGAGCAGTACTTC.

This sequence joins TRBV4-1 and TRBJ2-7; 7 positions match TRBD2. Germline loops: CDR1 MGHRA, CDR2 YSYEKL. V was pared by 4 bases and J by 1 base, with 7 bases of the junction left unmatched. This CDR3 contains 15 residues. The CDR3 sequence is CASSPGRGTSYEQYF. The CDR3 region has the DNA TGCGCCAGCAGCCCGGGGCGGGGGACGTCCTACGAGCAGTACTTC.

The chain combines TRBV5-5 with TRBJ2-7; D not resolved. Trimming removed 0 bases from V and 4 bases from J, with 11 bases in between. Germline CDR1 reads SGHKS; CDR2 reads YYEKEE (reference sequence). The CDR3 spans 14 residues. Written as DNA, the CDR3 is TGTGCCAGCAGCTTGGCCCCACGGTTGTACGAGCAGTACTTC. Its translation is CASSLAPRLYEQYF.

This chain connects TRBV27 to TRBJ2-5; 10 bases line up with TRBD1. The ends lost 3 bases at V and 7 bases at J; junction bases unmatched: 11. This CDR3 region has 16 residues. Germline CDR1 MNHEY, CDR2 SMNVEV (reference sequence). CDR3 DNA sequence: TGTGCCAGCAGTTTCGCTCCGACAGGGGGCTCGGGGACCCAGTACTTC. Protein sequence: CASSFAPTGGSGTQYF.

This chain connects TRBV21-1 to TRBJ2-7; TRBD1, the D gene given by the table, was not confirmed from the DNA. TRBV21-1 is an annotated pseudogene. The CDR3 extends over 17 amino acids. The CDR3 nucleotides are TGTGCCAGCAGCGAGGTGGGAACAGGGGGCGTTTTCCACGAGCAGTACTTC. Translation gives CASSEVGTGGVFHEQYF.

This clone was counted a single time. V and J are TRBV6-5 and TRBJ2-7; unclear D gene. This CDR3 is 13 amino acids long. Deletions cut 0 bases from V and 5 bases from J, with 8 bases between. Germline V CDR1 and CDR2: MNHEY, SVGAGI. The CDR3 region has the DNA TGTGCCAGCAGTTACTCGATACAAAACGAGCAGTACTTC. Encoded protein: CASSYSIQNEQYF.

About this clone itself: Other DNA variants within this sample encode the same CDR3. This sequence joins TRBV4-3 and TRBJ2-3; D gene ambiguous. The CDR3 spans 14 residues. Trimming cost V 0 bases and J 1 base, with 5 bases left between them. The germline V gene has CDR1 LGHNA and CDR2 YSLEER. The CDR3 is CASSQDLGTDTQYF. CDR3 nucleotides: TGCGCCAGCAGCCAAGATTTGGGCACAGATACGCAGTATTTT.

The V call is TRBV2, the J call TRBJ2-3; 10 bases are shared with TRBD2. CDR1 is SNHLY and CDR2 is FYNNEI in the germline V gene. The CDR3 consists of 15 residues. V lost 7 bases, J lost 7 bases, and 11 bases stayed unmatched. This chain's CDR3 is CASIRPATSGYTQYF. DNA for the CDR3: TGTGCCAGCATTAGGCCCGCGACTAGCGGGTATACGCAGTATTTT. Using reference TRBV2 and TRBJ2-3 for the parts outside the CDR3, the full variable domain is EPEVTQTPSHQVTQMGQEVILRCVPISNHLYFYWYRQILGQKVEFLVSFYNNEISEKSEIFDDQFSVERPDGSNFTLKIRSTKLEDSAMYFCASIRPATSGYTQYFGPGTRLTVL.

The CDR3: CASSEVSLAKNIQYF. CDR3 nucleotides: TGTGCCAGCAGTGAAGTCTCTCTAGCCAAAAACATTCAGTACTTC. This chain connects TRBV6-1 to TRBJ2-4; D not resolved. The CDR3 runs 15 residues. Germline CDR1 MNHNS, CDR2 SASEGT. V lost 1 base and J lost 0, with 7 bases in between.

This chain joins TRBV19 and TRBJ2-1; D is unclear. The length of the CDR3 is 15 residues. From germline, CDR1 is LNHDA and CDR2 SQIVND (reference sequence). Trimming shortened V by 3 bases and J by 0 bases, and 9 bases separated the two germline ends. The CDR3 region has the DNA TGTGCCAGTAGTATGGGAACCCCCTCCTACAATGAGCAGTTCTTC. This codes for CASSMGTPSYNEQFF.

This clone was counted a few times. The chain recombines TRBV12-2 with TRBJ1-2; TRBD1 reflects the table's D call only, with no check against the DNA. TRBV12-2 is annotated as a pseudogene. The CDR3 is 15 amino acids. CDR3 sequence: CASRLGTGGSYGYTF. DNA for the CDR3: TGTGCAAGTCGCTTAGGGACAGGGGGGTCCTATGGCTACACCTTC.

The rearrangement joins TRBV7-2 to TRBJ1-5; the D is unclear. The CDR3 consists of 12 residues. Germline CDR1 reads SGHTA; CDR2 reads FQGNSA. Trimming took 4 bases from V and 5 from J, leaving 6 bases between them. The CDR3 DNA follows: TGTGCCAGCAGCTCCGACTATCAGCCCCAGCATTTT. This translates into CASSSDYQPQHF.

The chain joins TRBV28 to TRBJ2-5; 9 bases match TRBD1. Per the germline V gene, CDR1 is MDHEN and CDR2 is SYDVKM. V gave up 5 bases and J gave up 2 bases; unmatched junction bases: 3. The CDR3 contains 14 residues. CDR3 nucleotide sequence: TGTGCCAGCAGTACGGGACAGGGACAAGAGACCCAGTACTTC. Its translation is CASSTGQGQETQYF.

Of note for this clone: The sample has other DNA sequences that encode this CDR3 too. The chain is built from TRBV27 and TRBJ2-6, with D perhaps TRBD1 (5 bases). The V end was cut by 2 bases, the J end by 4 bases, with 12 bases between. This CDR3 is 16 amino acids long. The V gene's germline CDR1 is MNHEY and CDR2 SMNVEV (reference sequence). The CDR3 spells CASSLLGVAGANVLTF. The CDR3, as DNA: TGTGCCAGCAGTTTACTAGGGGTAGCAGGGGCCAACGTCCTGACTTTC.

V is TRBV4-1 and J is TRBJ2-1; TRBD1 aligns across 8 bases. The CDR3 runs to 17 residues. V shed 0 bases, J shed 6 bases, and the junction held 10 bases outside the gene matches. Per the germline V gene, CDR1 is MGHRA and CDR2 is YSYEKL. CDR3 region: CASSQDGPGGEGNEQFF. In nucleotides, the CDR3 is TGCGCCAGCAGCCAAGATGGTCCAGGGGGCGAGGGCAATGAGCAGTTCTTC.

This clone was picked up one time. The chain carries TRBV7-2 and TRBJ2-7; 9 bases line up with TRBD1. Germline assignment: CDR1 SGHTA and CDR2 FQGNSA. Trimming at V came to 5 bases and at J to 1 base, leaving 15 bases not matched to a gene. This CDR3 is built from 18 residues. Here the CDR3 reads CASSIYGTGGEGSYEQYF. DNA for the CDR3: TGTGCCAGCAGCATTTACGGCACAGGGGGCGAGGGTTCCTACGAGCAGTACTTC.

Concerning this clone: In the same sample, other DNA sequences code for this CDR3. CDR3 loop: CASSLFGGAYEQYF. The CDR3 bases are TGTGCCAGCAGCCTTTTTGGGGGGGCTTACGAGCAGTACTTC. This chain uses TRBV13 with TRBJ2-7; a possible D gene is TRBD2 (7 bases). The CDR3 runs to 14 residues. Per the germline V gene, CDR1 is PRHDT and CDR2 is FYEKMQ (reference sequence). The V and J ends lost 5 bases and 4 bases respectively, with 15 bases between them.